The 23 T cell receptor beta chains below come from one sample, sequenced in a study of OX40 agonist ivuxolimab in advanced cancers. The library was prepared using the immunoSEQ multiplex PCR assay. Drawn from immuneACCESS, this table holds only the in-frame rearrangements with V and J called that TCRdb kept. Clones are partly lost; checked studies trace under half to an unresolved V gene and leave the rest unexplained. The table for this sample lists over 90,000 clones; roughly 94% of them were counted only once. The ten largest account for around 0.17% of the sample. The sample in question was CD4+ or CD8+ T cells sorted from blood, obtained in a trial of the OX40 agonist ivuxolimab. Every receptor here comes from an adult with an advanced solid tumor such as melanoma, head and neck, liver or kidney cancer.

The rearrangement uses TRBV2 and TRBJ2-7; the D is unclear. Deletions cut 2 bases from V and 4 bases from J, with 15 bases between. This CDR3 comprises 15 residues. Per germline, CDR1 SNHLY and CDR2 FYNNEI. This CDR3 reads CASSETGFRSYEQYF. The DNA for the CDR3 is TGTGCCAGCAGTGAAACTGGGTTCCGATCATACGAGCAGTACTTC.

V gene TRBV15 combines with J gene TRBJ2-2; unclear D gene. The germline gives CDR1 LNHNV, CDR2 YYDKDF (reference sequence). The CDR3 has 17 amino acids. The ends were cut back, 0 bases at V and 1 base at J, with 12 bases in the middle. The CDR3, as DNA: TGTGCCACCAGCAGAGAGATTGGGCTATTGAACACCGGGGAGCTGTTTTTT. It translates to CATSREIGLLNTGELFF.

This clone has a single count. The CDR3 loop reads CASSYSGPYNEQFF. CDR3 bases: TGTGCCAGCAGTTACTCTGGGCCATACAATGAGCAGTTCTTC. V is TRBV6-5 and J is TRBJ2-1; D is ambiguous. Germline CDR1 is MNHEY and CDR2 is SVGAGI. V dropped 0 bases and J dropped 4 bases, with 7 bases sitting between them. The CDR3 loop spans 14 amino acids.

J is TRBJ2-3 and V is TRBV6-5; D unresolved. The CDR3 extends over 15 amino acids. V was clipped by 4 bases and J by 1 base, with 12 bases between them. Germline values: CDR1 MNHEY, CDR2 SVGAGI. This CDR3 reads CASSSVGPRTDTQYF. The CDR3 bases are TGTGCCAGCAGTTCCGTCGGGCCCCGCACAGATACGCAGTATTTT.

The chain is built from TRBV18 and TRBJ2-7; the match to TRBD2 covers 7 bases. CDR3 size: 14 residues. Germline CDR1 and CDR2: KGHSH and LQKENI. The V and J ends lost 1 base and 2 bases, in that order; junction bases with no gene match: 2. CDR3 sequence (DNA): TGTGCCAGCTCACCACAACGGGAGGCCTACGAGCAGTACTTC. Protein sequence: CASSPQREAYEQYF.

The CDR3 here is CASSTSGDNQPQHF. CDR3 nucleotide sequence: TGTGCCAGCAGCACTAGTGGGGACAATCAGCCCCAGCATTTT. V usage is TRBV7-9 and J usage is TRBJ1-5; D remains unclear. The CDR3 runs 14 residues. The V and J ends lost 5 bases and 3 bases respectively, with 11 bases between them. The germline V gene has CDR1 SEHNR and CDR2 FQNEAQ (reference sequence).

The gene calls are TRBV15 and TRBJ1-5; D remains unclear. V was shortened by 0 bases and J by 4 bases, with 10 bases between the two germline ends. Germline CDR1 and CDR2: LNHNV and YYDKDF (reference sequence). This CDR3 is 15 amino acids long. The CDR3 loop reads CATSRDEAGNQPQHF. The CDR3 region has the DNA TGTGCCACCAGCAGAGATGAGGCGGGGAATCAGCCCCAGCATTTT.

This clone was counted once. The V gene is TRBV6-1, the J gene TRBJ2-7, with 7 bases aligning to TRBD2. This CDR3 region has 14 residues. Trimming cost V 5 bases and J 7 bases; bases outside gene matches: 11. Germline CDR1 MNHNS, CDR2 SASEGT. This chain's CDR3 is CASSPLGGVREQYF. For the CDR3, the DNA is TGTGCCAGCAGTCCCCTGGGGGGGGTAAGGGAGCAGTACTTC.

V gene TRBV28 combines with J gene TRBJ2-5; maybe TRBD1 (5 bases). The CDR3 has 15 residues. Germline V gene lookup returns CDR1 MDHEN and CDR2 SYDVKM. Trimming left V 1 base short and J 1 base short, with 10 bases between. CDR3 sequence: CASSLSQGPQETQYF. CDR3 nucleotide sequence: TGTGCCAGCAGTTTATCCCAGGGCCCCCAAGAGACCCAGTACTTC.

This rearrangement joins TRBV25-1 to TRBJ1-2, with TRBD1 as a possible D gene (5 bases). Trimming removed 5 bases from V and 1 base from J, with 11 bases in between. CDR1 is MGHDK, CDR2 SYGVNS, per germline. There are 14 residues in the CDR3. This CDR3 is CASSPSGLNYGYTF. As DNA, the CDR3 is TGTGCCAGCAGTCCGTCAGGGCTTAACTATGGCTACACCTTC.

The gene calls are TRBV5-4 and TRBJ1-2; 8 bases map to TRBD1. V trimming: 4 bases; J trimming: 6 bases; junction bases outside the gene matches: 20. The germline CDR1 and CDR2 sequences are SGHNT and YYREEE (reference sequence). The CDR3 contains 18 residues. As DNA, the CDR3 is TGTGCCAGCAGCCGAGCGGAGAAAAGGACAGGGTCAACCGATGGCTACACCTTC. The encoded protein is CASSRAEKRTGSTDGYTF.

The chain has TRBV4-3 and TRBJ2-7, with 11 bases that match TRBD2. CDR1 LGHNA and CDR2 YSLEER come from the germline V gene. Trimming at V came to 1 base and at J to 4 bases, leaving 6 bases not matched to a gene. The CDR3 consists of 16 residues. The CDR3 reads CASSQGLAGGSYEQYF. For the CDR3, the DNA is TGCGCCAGCAGCCAAGGTTTAGCGGGGGGGTCTTACGAGCAGTACTTC.

The rearrangement links TRBV4-1 to TRBJ1-5, with D possibly TRBD1 on 5 matching bases. The CDR3 has 16 amino acids. Per the germline V gene, CDR1 is MGHRA and CDR2 is YSYEKL. V was trimmed by 0 bases and J by 1 base, leaving 10 bases between them. CDR3 sequence reads: CASSQEAGGSNQPQHF. Here the CDR3 DNA reads TGCGCCAGCAGCCAAGAGGCGGGGGGGAGCAATCAGCCCCAGCATTTT.

The chain joins TRBV19 to TRBJ2-1; 8 bases are shared with TRBD1. V lost 1 base and J lost 4; bases outside the gene matches: 6. CDR1 is LNHDA, CDR2 SQIVND, per germline (reference sequence). The CDR3 runs to 16 residues. The CDR3: CASSIAGGVKYNEQFF. In nucleotides, the CDR3 is TGTGCCAGTAGTATAGCAGGGGGCGTGAAGTACAATGAGCAGTTCTTC.

The chain has TRBV9 and TRBJ2-1, with TRBD2 matching 8 bases. CDR1 is SGDLS and CDR2 is YYNGEE in the germline V gene. Trimming removed 3 bases from V and 9 bases from J; junction bases left unmatched: 11. The CDR3 is 15 residues long. CDR3 nucleotide sequence: TGTGCCAGCAGCGGAGTGGAGGCGGGAGGTGGTGAGCAGTTCTTC. This sequence encodes CASSGVEAGGGEQFF.

This chain uses TRBV19 with TRBJ2-7; TRBD1 might be the D (5 bases). CDR1 LNHDA and CDR2 SQIVND come from the germline V gene (reference sequence). The CDR3 loop spans 13 amino acids. The V end lost 5 bases, the J end lost 3 bases, and 11 bases lay between the germline ends. The CDR3 spells CASSLKGDYEQYF. CDR3 nucleotide sequence: TGTGCCAGTAGTCTGAAAGGGGACTACGAGCAGTACTTC.

The CDR3 is CASSQDARGANNEQFF. Written as DNA, the CDR3 is TGTGCCAGCAGCCAAGATGCCAGGGGCGCTAACAATGAGCAGTTCTTC. The chain combines TRBV14 with TRBJ2-1, with D perhaps matching TRBD1 (6 bases). The CDR3 totals 16 residues. V gave up 0 bases and J gave up 5 bases, with 14 bases separating them. Germline V CDR1 and CDR2: SGHDN, FVKESK.

This clone was detected only once. The CDR3 DNA reads TGTGCCAGCAGCTCCGCCACATTCAATGGCTACACCTTC. It encodes CASSSATFNGYTF. This rearrangement joins TRBV7-2 to TRBJ1-2; D is unresolved. The CDR3 runs to 13 residues. Trimming took 4 bases from V and 6 from J, leaving 12 bases between them. The germline V gene has CDR1 SGHTA and CDR2 FQGNSA.

The chain employs TRBV5-1 and TRBJ2-3; tentatively, D is TRBD1 (5 bases). This CDR3 is 13 amino acids long. Germline V lookup: CDR1 SGHRS, CDR2 YFSETQ. V lost 0 bases and J lost 4, with 6 bases in between. CDR3 residues: CASSLGGADTQYF. The CDR3 nucleotides read TGCGCCAGCAGCTTGGGGGGCGCAGATACGCAGTATTTT.

The chain carries TRBV5-1 and TRBJ2-3, with TRBD1 identical over 8 bases. Looked up from germline, CDR1 is SGHRS and CDR2 is YFSETQ. The CDR3 length is 15 residues. V trimming: 3 bases; J trimming: 6 bases; junction bases outside the gene matches: 9. This chain's CDR3 is CASSSSTGARDTQYF. As DNA, the CDR3 is TGCGCCAGCAGCTCTTCGACAGGGGCGCGGGATACGCAGTATTTT.

The rearrangement links TRBV4-3 to TRBJ2-1; no definite D call. The CDR3 totals 14 residues. CDR1 LGHNA and CDR2 YSLEER come from the germline V gene. Trimming cost V 0 bases and J 4 bases, with 7 bases left between them. This chain's CDR3 is CASSQDPRYNEQFF. CDR3 DNA sequence: TGCGCCAGCAGCCAAGATCCCCGGTACAATGAGCAGTTCTTC.

This chain links TRBV15 with TRBJ1-5, with TRBD1 identical over 8 bases. There are 18 residues in the CDR3. Germline CDR1 reads LNHNV; CDR2 reads YYDKDF (reference sequence). J gave up 0 bases and V 0 bases, and 7 bases lay outside the gene matches. CDR3 loop: CATSRDITGGNSNQPQHF. DNA of the CDR3: TGTGCCACCAGCAGAGATATCACAGGGGGTAATAGCAATCAGCCCCAGCATTTT.

V is TRBV7-3 and J is TRBJ1-3, with D hard to call. The germline CDR1 and CDR2 sequences are SGHTA and FQGTGA. Trimming left V 5 bases short and J 1 base short, with 18 bases between. The CDR3 is 17 amino acids. CDR3 coding DNA: TGTGCCAGCAGCAAGACGGACGCCCGGACTTCTGGAAACACCATATATTTT. Protein: CASSKTDARTSGNTIYF.